The 18 T cell receptor beta chains presented below share a single source sample, sequenced in a study of blood T cells in healthy people across ages. With a J-beta primer mix and a sample-barcoded 5' primer, a second PCR ran 7 to 11 cycles. MiXCR, applied by TCRdb to the 5' RACE reads, yields one record per CDR3 protein. The sample has 1.5 million to 2 million distinct CDR3 sequences; about 31% are singletons. The sequencing input was blood. The receptors derive from a woman younger than 45 in good health.

This clonotype was picked up many times. V and J are TRBV29-1 and TRBJ2-3; the D is unclear. The CDR3 covers 11 residues. V was shortened by 5 bases and J by 4 bases, with 7 bases between the two germline ends. CDR1 is SQVTM, CDR2 ANQGSEA, per germline. The CDR3 DNA sequence: TGCAGCGTTCTACCCGCAGATACGCAGTATTTT. Translating it yields CSVLPADTQYF.

There are a few counts of this clonotype. V and J are TRBV6-2 or TRBV6-3 and TRBJ1-1; D may be TRBD1 (6 bases). Germline V gene lookup returns CDR1 MNHEY and CDR2 SVGEGT. Deletions cut 5 bases from V and 2 bases from J, with 15 bases between. This CDR3 is 15 amino acids long. The DNA of the CDR3 is TGTGCCAGCAGTCGGAGCGGGACACCCAACACTGAAGCTTTCTTT. Protein product: CASSRSGTPNTEAFF.

The chain combines TRBV20-1 with TRBJ1-4; D might be TRBD1 (5 bases). Germline V CDR1 and CDR2: DFQATT, SNEGSKA (reference sequence). The CDR3 covers 14 residues. V lost 5 bases and J 4 bases, leaving 14 bases between the germline ends. In nucleotides, the CDR3 is TGCAGTGCTCCCGGGGAGGGGAGTAATGAAAAACTGTTTTTT. This codes for CSAPGEGSNEKLFF.

V is TRBV9 and J is TRBJ2-1; D might be TRBD2 (6 bases). Trimming took 0 bases from V and 7 from J, leaving 14 bases between them. CDR3 length equals 15 residues. Per germline, CDR1 SGDLS and CDR2 YYNGEE. The CDR3 nucleotides are TGTGCCAGCAGCGTAGGTGTGACTAGGGTTAATGAGCAGTTCTTC. This encodes CASSVGVTRVNEQFF. The full variable domain, in which reference TRBV9 and TRBJ2-1 provide the parts outside the CDR3, is DSGVTQTPKHLITATGQRVTLRCSPRSGDLSVYWYQQSLDQGLQFLIQYYNGEERAKGNILERFSAQQFPDLHSELNLSSLELGDSALYFCASSVGVTRVNEQFFGPGTRLTVL.

This clonotype was seen only a few times. A clone one base away is much larger, so this may be a read error. V usage is TRBV29-1 and J usage is TRBJ2-1, with unresolved D. Germline V gene sequence: CDR1 SQVTM, CDR2 ANQGSEA. Trimming cost V 0 bases and J 5 bases, with 11 bases left between them. This CDR3 region has 14 residues. The CDR3 sequence: CSVEEAVAHNEQFF. The CDR3, as DNA: TGCAGCGTTGAAGAGGCGGTAGCACACAATGAGCAGTTCTTC.

The genes are TRBV6-2 or TRBV6-3 and TRBJ2-1, with 10 nucleotides matching TRBD2. J was trimmed by 12 bases and V by 5 bases; bases with no gene match: 19. CDR1 is MNHEY and CDR2 is SVGEGT in the germline V gene. The CDR3 has 17 residues. This CDR3 reads CASSPHTGTSEVMGQFF. The CDR3 DNA reads as TGTGCCAGCAGTCCGCATACCGGGACTAGCGAAGTAATGGGGCAGTTCTTC.

The rearrangement joins TRBV5-4 to TRBJ1-1; 8 bases are shared with TRBD1. Germline CDR1 is SGHNT and CDR2 is YYREEE (reference sequence). With 5 bases clipped from V and 4 bases from J, the junction kept 10 bases outside the gene matches. CDR3 length: 15 residues. CDR3 residues: CASRRSTGGGTEAFF. CDR3 DNA: TGTGCCAGCAGACGGAGCACAGGGGGAGGCACTGAAGCTTTCTTT. The entire variable domain, with the rest obtained from reference TRBV5-4 and TRBJ1-1, is as follows: ETGVTQSPTHLIKTRGQQVTLRCSSQSGHNTVSWYQQALGQGPQFIFQYYREEENGRGNFPPRFSGLQFPNYSSELNVNALELDDSALYLCASRRSTGGGTEAFFGQGTRLTVV.

The chain uses TRBV7-9 and TRBJ1-1; tentatively, D is TRBD1 (6 bases). CDR3 length equals 12 residues. Per the germline V gene, CDR1 is SEHNR and CDR2 is FQNEAQ (reference sequence). The germline V and J ends were trimmed by 5 bases and 7 bases, with 11 bases remaining between them. CDR3 nucleotide sequence: TGTGCCAGCAGCCCAGGGACATTTGAAGCTTTCTTT. It codes for CASSPGTFEAFF. The whole variable domain, remainder taken from reference TRBV7-9 and TRBJ1-1, is DTGVSQNPRHKITKRGQNVTFRCDPISEHNRLYWYRQTLGQGPEFLTYFQNEAQLEKSRLLSDRFSAERPKGSFSTLEIQRTEQGDSAMYLCASSPGTFEAFFGQGTRLTVV.

This clonotype was seen repeatedly, ten times or more. V is TRBV7-9 and J is TRBJ2-3; no firm D call. This CDR3 is built from 13 residues. The germline V gene has CDR1 SEHNR and CDR2 FQNEAQ (reference sequence). With 7 bases removed from V and 1 base from J, the gap between germline ends came to 9 bases. CDR3 in DNA: TGTGCCAGCACCCCTGGGGGCACAGATACGCAGTATTTT. Translating it yields CASTPGGTDTQYF. Drawing the rest from reference TRBV7-9 and TRBJ2-3, the complete variable domain is DTGVSQNPRHKITKRGQNVTFRCDPISEHNRLYWYRQTLGQGPEFLTYFQNEAQLEKSRLLSDRFSAERPKGSFSTLEIQRTEQGDSAMYLCASTPGGTDTQYFGPGTRLTVL.

This clonotype was detected only a few times. The gene calls are TRBV7-3 and TRBJ2-6; D perhaps matches TRBD1 (5 bases). Between the trimmed V and J ends, which lost 5 bases and 2 bases, there was a span of 13 bases. The germline V gene encodes CDR1 SGHTA and CDR2 FQGTGA. CDR3 size: 16 residues. The CDR3: CASSPLSRAGANVLTF. CDR3 in DNA: TGTGCCAGCAGCCCCCTTTCCAGGGCTGGGGCCAACGTCCTGACTTTC.

The V call is TRBV20-1, the J call TRBJ2-7; D is tentatively TRBD1 or TRBD2 (6 bases each). V was trimmed by 6 bases and J by 3 bases, leaving 18 bases between them. CDR1 is DFQATT, CDR2 SNEGSKA, per germline (reference sequence). This CDR3 contains 14 residues. CDR3 residues: CSALLGGLFYEQYF. For the CDR3, the DNA is TGCAGTGCCCTCCTTGGGGGGCTCTTCTACGAGCAGTACTTC.

This chain connects TRBV7-2 to TRBJ2-5; tentative D call: TRBD2 (7 bases). V lost 8 bases, J lost 5 bases, and 21 bases lay in between. Germline CDR1 and CDR2: SGHTA and FQGNSA. The length of the CDR3 is 15 residues. The CDR3 DNA follows: TGTGCCAGCGGGAGAGCGGGACACCGCATGGAGACCCAGTACTTC. It codes for CASGRAGHRMETQYF. Full variable domain (remainder filled in from reference TRBV7-2 and TRBJ2-5): GAGVSQSPSNKVTEKGKDVELRCDPISGHTALYWYRQSLGQGLEFLIYFQGNSAPDKSGLPSDRFSAERTGGSVSTLTIQRTQQEDSAVYLCASGRAGHRMETQYFGPGTRLLVL.

The CDR3 reads CASSPPGGSQPQHF. Here the CDR3 DNA reads TGTGCCAGCTCACCACCGGGGGGATCGCAGCCCCAGCATTTT. The chain carries TRBV18 and TRBJ1-5; perhaps TRBD1 as D (5 bases). This CDR3 comprises 14 residues. Trimming took 0 bases from V and 7 from J, leaving 10 bases between them. From germline, CDR1 is KGHSH and CDR2 LQKENI.

This clonotype was observed a few times. The V and J genes are TRBV15 and TRBJ1-5, with a weak D call TRBD1 (5 bases). This CDR3 region has 18 residues. Trimming removed 3 bases from V and 8 bases from J, with 26 bases in between. Germline V lookup: CDR1 LNHNV, CDR2 YYDKDF (reference sequence). The CDR3 loop is CATSSNKETAVAVKPQHF. The CDR3 nucleotides read TGTGCCACCAGCAGCAATAAAGAGACAGCAGTCGCGGTCAAGCCCCAGCATTTT. Variable domain in full (rest from reference TRBV15 and TRBJ1-5): DAMVIQNPRYQVTQFGKPVTLSCSQTLNHNVMYWYQQKSSQAPKLLFHYYDKDFNNEADTPDNFQSRRPNTSFCFLDIRSPGLGDTAMYLCATSSNKETAVAVKPQHFGDGTRLSIL.

This clonotype has just a few counts. The chain links TRBV10-3 to TRBJ2-3; maybe TRBD1 (6 bases). This CDR3 comprises 13 residues. Trimming took off 7 bases at V and 0 bases at J, with 8 bases between the two ends. Germline V lookup: CDR1 ENHRY, CDR2 SYGVKD. Written as DNA, the CDR3 is TGTGCCATCAATGGACAGAGCACAGATACGCAGTATTTT. Translating gives CAINGQSTDTQYF.

This clonotype occurred a few times. This chain links TRBV7-9 with TRBJ2-3, with D possibly matching TRBD2 (5 bases). This CDR3 has 14 amino acids. Per the germline V gene, CDR1 is SEHNR and CDR2 is FQNEAQ (reference sequence). V lost 3 bases and J 1 base, leaving 8 bases between the germline ends. CDR3 amino acids: CASSFTGGTDTQYF. The CDR3 region has the DNA TGTGCCAGCAGCTTTACCGGGGGCACAGATACGCAGTATTTT.

Only one count was recorded for this clonotype. The chain joins TRBV29-1 to TRBJ2-3; no firm D call. Germline V gene lookup returns CDR1 SQVTM and CDR2 ANQGSEA. V lost 7 bases, J lost 5 bases, and 7 bases lay in between. The CDR3 is 10 residues long. CDR3 residues: CSEDGDTQYF. The CDR3 bases are TGCAGCGAGGACGGAGATACGCAGTATTTT.

This clonotype has only a few counts. This chain links TRBV13 with TRBJ1-2, with 10 bases lining up with TRBD1. Germline assignment: CDR1 PRHDT and CDR2 FYEKMQ (reference sequence). V was pared by 5 bases and J by 4 bases, with 7 bases of the junction left unmatched. The CDR3 totals 15 residues. The CDR3 nucleotides read TGTGCCAGCAGCCCACGGGACAGGGGAATCTATGGCTACACCTTC. It encodes CASSPRDRGIYGYTF.